This T cell receptor (beta chain) was retrieved from a study of beta chain features in type 1 diabetes. At the level of the study: Patients looked much like healthy donors when it came to age, gender and cell yields.

In the case of this clone: No antigen is known for it.

Every isolated RNA sample was fully reverse transcribed, so sequencing captured expressed TCRB transcripts. The table came from immunoSEQ multiplex PCR; TCRdb's copy has only in-frame clones and leaves some out. The sample has approximately 600,000 clones, around 12% seen once; the top ten hold 0.09% to 0.15%. Overall study findings and caveats: Moderately but significantly shorter TCRB CDR3s were found in Type 1 diabetes patients in all four CD4+ subsets. PCR might favor shorter templates, equally in patients and controls. A greater similarity of naive, central memory and Treg TCRB repertoires was seen among patients than among healthy donors. When VDJ junctions were examined, type 1 diabetes patients showed fewer insertions and more deletions.

Germline trimming cut 3 bases from V and 0 bases from J; bases unmatched to any gene: 5. CDR1 and CDR2 from the germline V gene are SGHDN and FVKESK. CDR3 length equals 16 residues. This receptor was identified in a man aged 25-40 years with type 1 diabetes. Sequencing was performed on naive CD4+ T cells from blood. The genes are TRBV14 and TRBJ2-1; 7 nucleotides agree with TRBD2. The CDR3 loop is CASSHPGGTSYNEQFF. The DNA for the CDR3 is TGTGCCAGCAGCCATCCCGGGGGGACCTCCTACAATGAGCAGTTCTTC.